A single sample gave rise to the 14 T cell receptor beta chains below, sequenced in a study of blood T cell repertoires in COVID-19. Measured with immunoSEQ multiplex PCR; TCRdb has only the in-frame clones, and not every one. The table has 150,000 to 200,000 clones, 80% to 85% seen once. The sample was peripheral blood. The receptor set was obtained from a woman between 65 and 79 years old with COVID-19, enrolled during active disease.

The J gene is TRBJ1-4, the V gene TRBV7-9, with D maybe TRBD1 (6 bases). The CDR3 runs 15 residues. In germline, CDR1 is SEHNR, CDR2 FQNEAQ (reference sequence). Trimming removed 5 bases at V and 8 bases at J, with 18 bases between. This chain's CDR3 is CASSPRGRGGEKLFF. The CDR3 coding sequence is TGTGCCAGCAGCCCCCGAGGCAGGGGTGGAGAAAAACTGTTTTTT.

This clone appeared a single time. The V gene is TRBV20-1, the J gene TRBJ2-3; D uncertain. V lost 4 bases, J lost 5 bases, and 7 bases lay in between. CDR3 length: 11 residues. Germline CDR1 and CDR2: DFQATT and SNEGSKA (reference sequence). This chain's CDR3 is CSANPGDTQYF. The CDR3 DNA sequence: TGCAGTGCTAACCCGGGAGATACGCAGTATTTT.

J is TRBJ1-1 and V is TRBV5-6; no clear D. The CDR3 totals 13 residues. The V gene lost 4 bases and the J gene lost 5 bases, with 12 bases spanning the gap. CDR1 is SGHDT and CDR2 is YYEEEE in the germline V gene. The CDR3 region has the DNA TGTGCCAGCAGCCGCCGGACGGGGACTGAAGCTTTCTTT. Encoded protein: CASSRRTGTEAFF.

The rearrangement links TRBV5-5 to TRBJ1-5, with TRBD1 as a possible D gene (6 bases). This CDR3 region has 15 residues. Germline-derived CDR1 and CDR2 are SGHKS and YYEKEE (reference sequence). V lost 0 bases to trimming and J lost 4 bases, with 11 bases between them. The CDR3 DNA follows: TGTGCCAGCAGCTTGGGCTGGACAGAGAATCAGCCCCAGCATTTT. As protein: CASSLGWTENQPQHF.

In DNA, the CDR3 is TGTGCCAGTAGTATCGAGGGGGCAGGACAGCCCCAGCATTTT. Encoded protein: CASSIEGAGQPQHF. The rearrangement links TRBV19 to TRBJ1-5, with 7 bases aligning to TRBD1. Germline V gene sequence: CDR1 LNHDA, CDR2 SQIVND (reference sequence). The V gene end was trimmed by 3 bases and the J gene end by 7 bases; junction bases not matched to a gene: 6. The CDR3 consists of 14 residues.

This clone has more than one count but fewer than ten. The rearrangement uses TRBV3-1 (or the pseudogene TRBV3-2) and TRBJ1-6; tentative D call: TRBD1 (6 bases). Trimming took off 4 bases at V and 9 bases at J, with 13 bases between the two ends. Germline V gene data show CDR1 as LGHDT and CDR2 as YNNKEL (reference sequence). There are 14 residues in the CDR3. CDR3 DNA sequence: TGTGCCAGCAGCCCCCGGGACATTGGTTCACCCCTCCACTTT. Translating it yields CASSPRDIGSPLHF.

V gene TRBV19 combines with J gene TRBJ1-3, with D perhaps matching TRBD1 (5 bases). The CDR3 is 18 amino acids. V lost 4 bases and J 9 bases, leaving 28 bases between the germline ends. Germline values: CDR1 LNHDA, CDR2 SQIVND (reference sequence). The CDR3 coding sequence is TGTGCCAGTAGTACCACAAGGTGGGGCGACCTGGCGCGGGGCACCATATATTTT. Protein sequence: CASSTTRWGDLARGTIYF.

The rearrangement links TRBV15 to TRBJ2-5; TRBD1 is a possible D gene (5 bases). Germline V gene lookup returns CDR1 LNHNV and CDR2 YYDKDF (reference sequence). Between the trimmed V and J ends, which lost 2 bases and 1 base, there was a span of 11 bases. The CDR3 loop spans 15 amino acids. CDR3 in amino acids: CATSRSRTSQETQYF. CDR3 in DNA: TGTGCCACCAGCAGATCCAGGACATCCCAAGAGACCCAGTACTTC.

The J gene is TRBJ2-2, the V gene TRBV15, with 7 bases that match TRBD2. Germline CDR1 and CDR2: LNHNV and YYDKDF (reference sequence). The junction had 8 bases not matched to a gene; V was cut back by 0 bases and J by 7 bases. The CDR3 runs to 16 residues. The CDR3 bases are TGTGCCACCAGCAGAGAACGGGGGGTCTTTGGCGGGGAGCTGTTTTTT. It translates to CATSRERGVFGGELFF.

There are a few counts of this clone. The chain recombines TRBV5-6 with TRBJ1-6; D perhaps matches TRBD1 (6 bases). V was trimmed by 7 bases and J by 9 bases, leaving 17 bases between them. The germline CDR1 and CDR2 sequences are SGHDT and YYEEEE. This CDR3 is built from 14 residues. CDR3 bases: TGTGCCAGCGGCGAGTGGGGGCTTGTTTCACCCCTCCACTTT. Its translation: CASGEWGLVSPLHF. Combining the CDR3 with reference TRBV5-6 and TRBJ1-6 gives the whole variable domain DAGVTQSPTHLIKTRGQQVTLRCSPKSGHDTVSWYQQALGQGPQFIFQYYEEEERQRGNFPDRFSGHQFPNYSSELNVNALLLGDSALYLCASGEWGLVSPLHFGNGTRLTVT.

The chain couples TRBV19 to TRBJ2-1, with D perhaps matching TRBD1 (6 bases). In germline, CDR1 is LNHDA, CDR2 SQIVND (reference sequence). Trimming took 5 bases from V and 4 from J, leaving 9 bases between them. The CDR3 totals 13 residues. CDR3 DNA sequence: TGTGCCAGTAGTTGGACAGCTTACAATGAGCAGTTCTTC. Translation gives CASSWTAYNEQFF.

The chain carries TRBV7-2 and TRBJ1-2, with TRBD1 matching over 7 bases. The germline gives CDR1 SGHTA, CDR2 FQGNSA. CDR3 length equals 15 residues. The trim removed 6 bases at V and 3 bases at J, leaving 10 bases unmatched. CDR3 amino acids: CASSPRDSPDYGYTF. DNA for the CDR3: TGTGCCAGCAGTCCCCGGGACAGCCCCGACTATGGCTACACCTTC. Full variable domain (outside the CDR3, taken from reference TRBV7-2 and TRBJ1-2): GAGVSQSPSNKVTEKGKDVELRCDPISGHTALYWYRQSLGQGLEFLIYFQGNSAPDKSGLPSDRFSAERTGGSVSTLTIQRTQQEDSAVYLCASSPRDSPDYGYTFGSGTRLTVV.

Comment on this clone: A junction end diverges from the germline sequence, so it may reflect a read error. This rearrangement joins TRBV28 to TRBJ1-2, with D perhaps TRBD1 (5 bases). The CDR3 sequence is 18 residues long. CDR1 is MDHEN and CDR2 is SYDVKM in the germline V gene. Here the CDR3 reads CAIIRASFRGGRSYGYIF. CDR3 sequence (DNA): TGTGCCATTATCCGGGCCTCTTTTAGGGGCGGGAGAAGCTATGGCTACATCTTC.

This clone came up once. V gene TRBV3-1 (or the pseudogene TRBV3-2) combines with J gene TRBJ1-1, with TRBD1 matching 7 bases. V was clipped by 3 bases and J by 7 bases; unmatched bases: 5. The CDR3 sequence is 13 residues long. The germline gives CDR1 LGHDT, CDR2 YNNKEL (reference sequence). The CDR3 loop is CASSHIQGNEAFF. CDR3 in DNA: TGTGCCAGCAGCCACATACAGGGGAATGAAGCTTTCTTT.